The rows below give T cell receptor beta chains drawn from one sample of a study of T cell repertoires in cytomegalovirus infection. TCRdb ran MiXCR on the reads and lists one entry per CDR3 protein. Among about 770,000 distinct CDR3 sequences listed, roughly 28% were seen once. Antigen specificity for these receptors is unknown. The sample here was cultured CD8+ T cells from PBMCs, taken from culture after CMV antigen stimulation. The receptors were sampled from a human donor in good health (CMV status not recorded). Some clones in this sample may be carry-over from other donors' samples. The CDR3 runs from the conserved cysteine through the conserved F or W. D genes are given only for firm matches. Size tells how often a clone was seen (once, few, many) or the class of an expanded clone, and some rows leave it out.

DNA: TGTGCCAGCAGTAAAGGGGGGAGGACTGAAGCTTTCTTT
CDR3: CASSKGGRTEAFF
D: NA
J: TRBJ1-1
size: NA
V: TRBV3-1

DNA: TGTGCCAGCAGCTTAGGTACAGTGGGGTATGGCTACACCTTC
CDR3: CASSLGTVGYGYTF
D: NA
J: TRBJ1-2
size: few
V: TRBV7-9

DNA: TGCAGTGCCCCCAACAGGGATTTGAGCACTGAAGCTTTCTTT
CDR3: CSAPNRDLSTEAFF
D: NA
J: TRBJ1-1
size: few
V: TRBV20-1

DNA: TGCGCCAGCAGCTTGGAGGTAGGGTCTAGCACAGATACGCAGTATTTT
CDR3: CASSLEVGSSTDTQYF
D: NA
J: TRBJ2-3
size: NA
V: TRBV5-1

DNA: TGCGCCAGCAGCCAAGATCTTGGCGGACAGGGGGTAAATACTGAAGCTTTCTTT
CDR3: CASSQDLGGQGVNTEAFF
D: TRBD1
J: TRBJ1-1
size: many
V: TRBV4-3

DNA: TGTGCCAGCAGCTCTTCCGACAGGGGGGAAGAGACCCAGTACTTC
CDR3: CASSSSDRGEETQYF
D: TRBD1
J: TRBJ2-5
size: few
V: TRBV7-9

DNA: TGTGCCAGCAGTTCCCGTTGGAGGGTGGCGAACACCGGGGAGCTGTTTTTT
CDR3: CASSSRWRVANTGELFF
D: NA
J: TRBJ2-2
size: NA
V: TRBV6-5

DNA: TGTGCCAGCAGCTTAACGGGGGGGTACTACAATGAGCAGTTCTTC
CDR3: CASSLTGGYYNEQFF
D: TRBD2
J: TRBJ2-1
size: few
V: TRBV7-6

DNA: TGTGCCAGCAAGTTCGCAGGGCAAACTAACTATGGCTACACCTTC
CDR3: CASKFAGQTNYGYTF
D: NA
J: TRBJ1-2
size: NA
V: TRBV2

DNA: TGTGCCAGCAGTTACGAGGGTCCTGCCTACGAGCAGTACTTC
CDR3: CASSYEGPAYEQYF
D: NA
J: TRBJ2-7
size: few
V: TRBV6-5

DNA: TGTGCCAGCAGCCCATCCTCTGGGCAATCTGGCTACGAGCAGTACTTC
CDR3: CASSPSSGQSGYEQYF
D: NA
J: TRBJ2-7
size: NA
V: TRBV7-9

DNA: TGTGCCAGCAGTTCAGGGGGTCTAATTGAAAAACTGTTTTTT
CDR3: CASSSGGLIEKLFF
D: TRBD1
J: TRBJ1-4
size: NA
V: TRBV6-5

DNA: TGCGCCAGCAGCCAAGGTATCACGCCGTCACCGCTTTATGGCTACACCTTC
CDR3: CASSQGITPSPLYGYTF
D: NA
J: TRBJ1-2
size: NA
V: TRBV4-1

DNA: TGCGCCAGCAGCCACGACAGGGCGGGGGGTGAAAAACTGTTTTTT
CDR3: CASSHDRAGGEKLFF
D: TRBD1
J: TRBJ1-4
size: NA
V: TRBV4-3

DNA: TGTGCCAGCAGTTATAACAGTCAAAACATTCAGTACTTC
CDR3: CASSYNSQNIQYF
D: NA
J: TRBJ2-4
size: once
V: TRBV6-5

DNA: TGTGCCAGTTCGTACGTCCCTAGCACAGATACGCAGTATTTT
CDR3: CASSYVPSTDTQYF
D: NA
J: TRBJ2-3
size: NA
V: TRBV27

DNA: TGTGCCAGCAACCCGAGGAGGGGGCGAGATACGCAGTATTTT
CDR3: CASNPRRGRDTQYF
D: NA
J: TRBJ2-3
size: few
V: TRBV28

DNA: TGCAGTGCCGAACCAGCTAGCGGGGGGGCCCGAGATACGCAGTATTTT
CDR3: CSAEPASGGARDTQYF
D: TRBD2
J: TRBJ2-3
size: NA
V: TRBV20-1

DNA: TGTGCCAGCAGTTTAGTGGCAGGGGGGGAGCAGTACTTC
CDR3: CASSLVAGGEQYF
D: NA
J: TRBJ2-7
size: NA
V: TRBV12-3/TRBV12-4

DNA: TGTGCCAGCAGCTGGACGGAACCCTTACAAAATGAAAAACTGTTTTTT
CDR3: CASSWTEPLQNEKLFF
D: NA
J: TRBJ1-4
size: NA
V: TRBV7-8

DNA: TGTGCCAGCAGCCCCCCGGGGGGGCGAATCACAGATACGCAGTATTTT
CDR3: CASSPPGGRITDTQYF
D: TRBD2
J: TRBJ2-3
size: few
V: TRBV9

DNA: TGTGCCAGCTACAGGGGAAACAATGAGCAGTTCTTC
CDR3: CASYRGNNEQFF
D: TRBD1
J: TRBJ2-1
size: many
V: TRBV5-4

DNA: TGTGCCAGTAGTATCGCCAGGGAGGCTTTCTTT
CDR3: CASSIAREAFF
D: NA
J: TRBJ1-1
size: NA
V: TRBV19

DNA: TGCAGCGTTGAAGATCTGGGGGAGACCCAGTACTTC
CDR3: CSVEDLGETQYF
D: NA
J: TRBJ2-5
size: few
V: TRBV29-1

DNA: TGTGCCATCAGTGGCGCAGGGAGCTCCTACAATGAGCAGTTCTTC
CDR3: CAISGAGSSYNEQFF
D: NA
J: TRBJ2-1
size: NA
V: TRBV10-3

DNA: TGTGCCAGCAGTTCGACGACAGGGAATCAGCCCCAGCATTTT
CDR3: CASSSTTGNQPQHF
D: TRBD1
J: TRBJ1-5
size: NA
V: TRBV12-3/TRBV12-4

DNA: TGTGCCAGCGGGACGGATGACAGGGAGCAGTTCTTC
CDR3: CASGTDDREQFF
D: NA
J: TRBJ2-1
size: once
V: TRBV6-8

DNA: TGTGCCATCAGTGAGTCCCGTGGGCCCGCGGGGGGCTACACCTTC
CDR3: CAISESRGPAGGYTF
D: NA
J: TRBJ1-2
size: few
V: TRBV10-3

DNA: TGTGCCAGCAGCCAGCTACGAAACACCATATATTTT
CDR3: CASSQLRNTIYF
D: NA
J: TRBJ1-3
size: few
V: TRBV7-9

DNA: TGTGCCAGCTCAACATTAGACAGGGGATCTCCCATGAACACTGAAGCTTTCTTT
CDR3: CASSTLDRGSPMNTEAFF
D: TRBD1
J: TRBJ1-1
size: few
V: TRBV18

DNA: TGTGCCAGCAGCTTAGCGGCAGGGCGTGAAGCTTTCTTT
CDR3: CASSLAAGREAFF
D: NA
J: TRBJ1-1
size: many
V: TRBV7-9

DNA: TGTGCCAGCAGTGGCCCCAAGGGCGGAGAGAACACCGGGGAGCTGTTTTTT
CDR3: CASSGPKGGENTGELFF
D: NA
J: TRBJ2-2
size: few
V: TRBV25-1

DNA: TGTGCTAGTGGTGGGGGACAGGGTAACGGCTCACCCCTCCACTTT
CDR3: CASGGGQGNGSPLHF
D: TRBD1
J: TRBJ1-6
size: few
V: TRBV12-5

DNA: TGTGCCAGCAGCTCGGACGGTACGATCTACACCTTC
CDR3: CASSSDGTIYTF
D: NA
J: TRBJ1-2
size: NA
V: TRBV7-6

DNA: TGTGCCAGCCGGGGGGGGATGGGGGCTTTCTTT
CDR3: CASRGGMGAFF
D: NA
J: TRBJ1-1
size: NA
V: TRBV2

DNA: TGTGCCAGCAGCTTTTCTCTGGGCATTGAAGCTTTCTTT
CDR3: CASSFSLGIEAFF
D: NA
J: TRBJ1-1
size: few
V: TRBV7-6

DNA: TGCGCCAGCAGCTCCGACAGGGACGAGCAGTACTTC
CDR3: CASSSDRDEQYF
D: TRBD1
J: TRBJ2-7
size: many
V: TRBV5-1

DNA: TGCAGCGCTCTGGGACAGGTCTCCTACGAGCAGTACTTC
CDR3: CSALGQVSYEQYF
D: TRBD1
J: TRBJ2-7
size: NA
V: TRBV29-1

DNA: TGTGCCAGCAGCCAGGGGGGAGCCCAAGAGACCCAGTACTTC
CDR3: CASSQGGAQETQYF
D: NA
J: TRBJ2-5
size: NA
V: TRBV7-8

DNA: TGTGCCAGCACCTACAGCCCCGGATTGAACACTGAAGCTTTCTTT
CDR3: CASTYSPGLNTEAFF
D: NA
J: TRBJ1-1
size: NA
V: TRBV6-5

DNA: TGCGCCAGCAGCCAAGCCGCTACCGGGACAGCAAACACTGAAGCTTTCTTT
CDR3: CASSQAATGTANTEAFF
D: TRBD1
J: TRBJ1-1
size: NA
V: TRBV4-1

DNA: TGTGCCAGCAGCTCGGGCAGCCACAATGAGCAGTTCTTC
CDR3: CASSSGSHNEQFF
D: NA
J: TRBJ2-1
size: NA
V: TRBV7-9

DNA: TGTGCCAGCAGCCCGGGACCGAGTGGAGGTCAGCCCCAGCATTTT
CDR3: CASSPGPSGGQPQHF
D: NA
J: TRBJ1-5
size: NA
V: TRBV5-5

DNA: TGTGCTAGTGGCTCCATAGCGGGCGCTAGCACAGATACGCAGTATTTT
CDR3: CASGSIAGASTDTQYF
D: TRBD2
J: TRBJ2-3
size: few
V: TRBV12-5

DNA: TGTGCCAGCAGTGAACAGGGCGGTCGCACTGAAGCTTTCTTT
CDR3: CASSEQGGRTEAFF
D: NA
J: TRBJ1-1
size: few
V: TRBV27

DNA: TGCGCCAGCAGTGAGTTCCCCCCAGGGGATTGGGTCGCTGAAGCTTTCTTT
CDR3: CASSEFPPGDWVAEAFF
D: NA
J: TRBJ1-1
size: NA
V: TRBV10-1

DNA: TGTGCCAGCAGCTTATACTCGTTTGACAATGAGCAGTTCTTC
CDR3: CASSLYSFDNEQFF
D: NA
J: TRBJ2-1
size: many
V: TRBV7-9

DNA: TGTGCCAGCAGCTTAGTCGCCGCGGGGGAGTACGAGCAGTACTTC
CDR3: CASSLVAAGEYEQYF
D: TRBD2
J: TRBJ2-7
size: NA
V: TRBV7-9

DNA: TGCAGTACTCCCGGGACAGGGGGTAATTCACCCCTCCACTTT
CDR3: CSTPGTGGNSPLHF
D: TRBD1
J: TRBJ1-6
size: NA
V: TRBV20-1